The clone carrying this T cell receptor (beta chain) was recorded a few times. Antigen: not known. The record originates from a study of early T cells in non-severe SARS-CoV-2 infection. As for the study in general: Sequencing of bulk RNA from unsorted whole blood was done, without chain pairing. Study conclusions and caveats: Matching with VDJdb favored anti-spike CD8 responses (missing private and CD4 specificities).

Individual cDNA molecules each received unique molecular identifiers attached to them. TCRdb re-analysed the 5' RACE reads in MiXCR, keeping a single row per CDR3 protein. The table has 83,000 or so distinct CDR3 sequences, around 9.3% seen once. The CDR3 sequence is 13 residues long. The V end lost 5 bases, the J end lost 7 bases, and 12 bases lay between the germline ends. Germline CDR1 and CDR2: MDHEN and SYDVKM. The V gene is TRBV28, the J gene TRBJ2-1; the D is unclear. The sequenced sample was whole blood, obtained at baseline. This clonotype was sampled from an adult who was a healthcare worker with PCR-confirmed SARS-CoV-2 infection or an uninfected control (not recorded which). CDR3 amino acids: CASSPPRLNEQFF. The CDR3, as DNA: TGTGCCAGCAGTCCCCCCAGATTGAATGAGCAGTTCTTC.